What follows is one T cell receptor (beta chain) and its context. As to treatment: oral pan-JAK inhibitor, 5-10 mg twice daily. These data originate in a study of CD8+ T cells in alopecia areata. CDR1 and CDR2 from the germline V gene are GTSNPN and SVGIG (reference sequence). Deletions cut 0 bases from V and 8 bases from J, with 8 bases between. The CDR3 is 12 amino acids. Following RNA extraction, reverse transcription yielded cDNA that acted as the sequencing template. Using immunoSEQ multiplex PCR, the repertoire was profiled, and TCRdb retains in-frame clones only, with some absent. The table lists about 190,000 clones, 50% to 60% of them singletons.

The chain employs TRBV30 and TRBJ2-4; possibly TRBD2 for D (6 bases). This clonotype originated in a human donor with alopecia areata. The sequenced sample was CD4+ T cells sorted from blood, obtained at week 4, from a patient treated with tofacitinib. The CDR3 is CAWSVAGDIQYF. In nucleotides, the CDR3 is TGTGCCTGGAGTGTAGCGGGCGACATTCAGTACTTC. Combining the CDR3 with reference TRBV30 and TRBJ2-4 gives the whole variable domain SQTIHQWPATLVQPVGSPLSLECTVEGTSNPNLYWYRQAAGRGLQLLFYSVGIGQISSEVPQNLSASRPQDRQFILSSKKLLLSDSGFYLCAWSVAGDIQYFGAGTRLSVL.